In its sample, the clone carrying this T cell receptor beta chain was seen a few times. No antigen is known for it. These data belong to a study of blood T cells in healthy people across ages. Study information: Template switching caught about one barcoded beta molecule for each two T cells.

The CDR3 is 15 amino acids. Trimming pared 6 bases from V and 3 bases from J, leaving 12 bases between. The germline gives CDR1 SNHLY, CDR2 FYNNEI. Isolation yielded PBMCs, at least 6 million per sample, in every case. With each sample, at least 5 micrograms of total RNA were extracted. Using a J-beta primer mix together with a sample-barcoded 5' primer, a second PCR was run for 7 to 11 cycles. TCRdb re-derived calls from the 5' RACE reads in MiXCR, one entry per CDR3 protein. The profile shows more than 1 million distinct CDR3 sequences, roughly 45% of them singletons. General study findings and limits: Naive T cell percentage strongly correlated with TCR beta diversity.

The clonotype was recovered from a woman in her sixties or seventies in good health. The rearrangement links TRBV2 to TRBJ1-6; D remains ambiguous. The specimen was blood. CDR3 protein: CASSSGRNYNSPLHF. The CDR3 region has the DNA TGTGCCAGCAGCTCAGGACGGAACTATAATTCACCCCTCCACTTT.